This T cell receptor beta chain stems from a study of T cell responses to AZD1222 COVID-19 vaccine. Study-wide background: Pooled in the analysis were second doses at about 4 or about 12 weeks.

The ends were cut back, 0 bases at V and 1 base at J, with 9 bases in the middle. Germline V CDR1 and CDR2: KGHSH, LQKENI. The CDR3 loop spans 15 amino acids. Study results and caveats: At study baseline, merely five or six AZD1222 recipients were seropositive. The study reported that nearly half of spike-specific TCRs target unmutated variant regions. Clonal diversity may have been underestimated, and the donors were mostly white British, with more females than males.

This clone occurred once. The antigen is unknown. TCRdb keeps only in-frame clones here, not all; method: immunoSEQ multiplex PCR. Seen here are about 150,000 clones, about 88% observed once, and the top ten hold 3.1%. V usage is TRBV18 and J usage is TRBJ1-1; D is undetermined. Sequencing was performed on peripheral blood, taken on day 0 of AZD1222 vaccination. This TCR was recovered from an adult in good health. The CDR3 here is CASSPPNSQNTEAFF. For the CDR3, the DNA is TGTGCCAGCTCACCACCCAACAGCCAGAACACTGAAGCTTTCTTT.